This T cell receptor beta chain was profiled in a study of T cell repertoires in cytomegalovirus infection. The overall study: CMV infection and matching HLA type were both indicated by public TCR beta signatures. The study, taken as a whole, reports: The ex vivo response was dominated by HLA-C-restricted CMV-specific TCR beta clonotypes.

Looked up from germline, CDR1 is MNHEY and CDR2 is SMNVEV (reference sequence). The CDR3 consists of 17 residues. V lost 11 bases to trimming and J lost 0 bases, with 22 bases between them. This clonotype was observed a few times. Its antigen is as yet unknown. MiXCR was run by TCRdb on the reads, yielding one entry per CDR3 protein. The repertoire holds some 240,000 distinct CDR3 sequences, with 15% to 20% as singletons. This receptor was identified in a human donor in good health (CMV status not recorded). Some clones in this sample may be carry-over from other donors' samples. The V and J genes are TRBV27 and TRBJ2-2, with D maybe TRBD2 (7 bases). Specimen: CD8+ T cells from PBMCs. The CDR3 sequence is CASKGGGRQANTGELFF. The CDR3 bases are TGTGCCTCGAAGGGGGGAGGGAGGCAGGCGAACACCGGGGAGCTGTTTTTT.